These T cell receptor beta chains were read from a single sample in a study of T cell responses to AZD1222 COVID-19 vaccine. TCRdb's table, derived via immunoSEQ multiplex PCR, lists solely in-frame clones and lacks some. The table shows about 120,000 clones, with around 85% occurring only once. The source material was peripheral blood, sampled on day 0 of AZD1222 vaccination. Receptors originate from an adult in good health. CDR3s include the opening cysteine and the closing phenylalanine or tryptophan. The listing skips clone size in some rows; elsewhere it reads once, few, many or a size class.

V | size | length | CDR3
TRBV4-2 | NA | 17 | CASSQDWGQGGSYEQYF
TRBV19 | NA | 16 | CASSIGSRGGTDTQYF
TRBV5-4 | NA | 14 | CASSLKQGDNEQFF
TRBV7-2 | NA | 19 | CASSSRTSGRAVLYNEQFF
TRBV4-2 | NA | 16 | CASSQADRLSYNEQFF
TRBV2 | NA | 17 | CASSPGTSGRATDTQYF
TRBV12-2 | NA | 16 | CASRGWDRGREETQYF
TRBV2 | few | 16 | CASSERLAANTGELFF
TRBV3-1/TRBV3-2 | NA | 14 | CASSQGLPSYEQYF
TRBV10-2 | NA | 12 | CATRGLDQPQHF
TRBV7-7 | NA | 13 | CASSPDRGGRQYF
TRBV2 | NA | 13 | CASSPDSYQPQHF
TRBV5-1 | NA | 15 | CASSRNSATNEKLFF
TRBV5-1 | few | 16 | CASSSDRGLVGTEAFF
TRBV27 | NA | 15 | CASRPGQGPGRPQHF
TRBV7-9 | NA | 15 | CASSLSGGINSPLHF
TRBV5-1 | once | 15 | CASSFGGRVADTQYF
TRBV9 | NA | 17 | CASTPGVGSGSYNEQFF